One and the same sample provided the 15 T cell receptor beta chains below, sequenced in a study of cytomegalovirus exposure and HLA in healthy donors. This PCR relied on a set of 60 Vbeta primers and 13 Jbeta primers. Here immunoSEQ multiplex PCR was the method, and the copy in TCRdb shows in-frame clones only, minus some. Of approximately 150,000 clones in the sample, approximately 81% were seen once. The sample comprised PBMCs. These receptors were collected from a man aged 25-45 years in good health and CMV-seronegative.

As regards this clone: At the DNA level, this CDR3 is encoded by other sequences in the same sample as well. The chain recombines TRBV4-1 with TRBJ1-2; TRBD1 matches 9 bases. This CDR3 contains 15 residues. The junction had 1 base not matched to a gene; V was cut back by 2 bases and J by 0 bases. In germline, CDR1 is MGHRA, CDR2 YSYEKL. The CDR3 DNA reads TGCGCCAGCAGCCAACGGGACAGGGCTAACTATGGCTACACCTTC. This encodes CASSQRDRANYGYTF.

CDR3: CSVEGDSGGDTDTQYF. The CDR3 DNA follows: TGCAGCGTTGAAGGAGATAGCGGGGGGGACACAGATACGCAGTATTTT. The genes are TRBV29-1 and TRBJ2-3; 11 nucleotides line up with TRBD2. J was trimmed by 2 bases and V by 1 base; bases with no gene match: 5. Per the germline V gene, CDR1 is SQVTM and CDR2 is ANQGSEA. The CDR3 contains 16 residues.

The gene calls are TRBV6-4 and TRBJ1-1; TRBD1 might be the D (5 bases). V gave up 5 bases and J gave up 14 bases, with 18 bases separating them. The germline V gene encodes CDR1 MRHNA and CDR2 SNTAGT. This CDR3 has 12 residues. CDR3 DNA: TGTGCCAGCAGTCTGGAGGGGTCGGTTTTGTTCTTT. As protein: CASSLEGSVLFF.

In this sample, this clone turned up many times. This chain connects TRBV7-8 to TRBJ2-7, with 7 bases that match TRBD1. The V gene's germline CDR1 is SGHVS and CDR2 FQNEAQ. The CDR3 contains 15 residues. With V trimmed by 5 bases and J by 7 bases, 14 bases remained unmatched. CDR3 in DNA: TGTGCCAGCAGCCAACAGGGGCACTCCTCGAGGGAGCAGTACTTC. The encoded protein is CASSQQGHSSREQYF.

The table lists this clone with a count of one. This chain uses TRBV7-9 with TRBJ2-5, with a tentative D call TRBD1 (7 bases). Trimming left V 4 bases short and J 1 base short, with 19 bases between. CDR1 and CDR2 from the germline V gene are SEHNR and FQNEAQ (reference sequence). The CDR3 totals 17 residues. CDR3 sequence: CASSSPAGQRAQETQYF. The CDR3 bases are TGTGCCAGCAGCTCCCCCGCGGGACAGCGAGCCCAAGAGACCCAGTACTTC.

The V call is TRBV9, the J call TRBJ2-1; 11 bases align to TRBD2. V shed 4 bases and J 3 bases; nucleotides not matched to a gene: 6. Germline assignment: CDR1 SGDLS and CDR2 YYNGEE. The CDR3 has 16 residues. This CDR3 is CASSSTSGVGYNEQFF. DNA for the CDR3: TGTGCCAGCAGCTCGACTAGCGGGGTGGGCTACAATGAGCAGTTCTTC.

V and J are TRBV6-1 and TRBJ1-5; D call uncertain. V lost 6 bases and J lost 6, with 9 bases in between. The CDR3 is 12 amino acids. Germline-derived CDR1 and CDR2 are MNHNS and SASEGT. This CDR3 reads CASSPSGQPQHF. The CDR3 region has the DNA TGTGCCAGCAGCCCCAGCGGTCAGCCCCAGCATTTT.

The CDR3 reads CASSPITAVQETQYF. In nucleotides, the CDR3 is TGTGCCAGCAGCCCCATAACAGCAGTCCAAGAGACCCAGTACTTC. V is TRBV14 and J is TRBJ2-5; no firm D call. CDR1 SGHDN and CDR2 FVKESK come from the germline V gene. CDR3 length: 15 amino acids. V shed 4 bases and J shed 1 base, with 13 bases lying between them.

The chain links TRBV2 to TRBJ1-6, with D perhaps TRBD1 (6 bases). The ends were cut back, 7 bases at V and 9 bases at J, with 22 bases in the middle. The CDR3 loop spans 16 amino acids. Per germline, CDR1 SNHLY and CDR2 FYNNEI. The CDR3 DNA sequence: TGTGCCAGCACCAGAGCACTCAGGGGTGCGGGTTCACCCCTCCACTTT. Its translation: CASTRALRGAGSPLHF. The whole variable domain, filled in from reference TRBV2 and TRBJ1-6, reads EPEVTQTPSHQVTQMGQEVILRCVPISNHLYFYWYRQILGQKVEFLVSFYNNEISEKSEIFDDQFSVERPDGSNFTLKIRSTKLEDSAMYFCASTRALRGAGSPLHFGNGTRLTVT.

The J gene is TRBJ1-4, the V gene TRBV7-9; D is ambiguous. The germline V and J ends were trimmed by 3 bases and 5 bases, with 4 bases remaining between them. CDR1 and CDR2 from the germline V gene are SEHNR and FQNEAQ (reference sequence). The CDR3 has 12 residues. DNA of the CDR3: TGTGCCAGCAGCTTCGGGAATGAAAAACTGTTTTTT. Translated: CASSFGNEKLFF.

The rearrangement uses TRBV2 and TRBJ2-7; D might be TRBD2 (5 bases). The CDR3 has 14 residues. The germline V gene encodes CDR1 SNHLY and CDR2 FYNNEI. The germline V and J ends were trimmed by 4 bases and 4 bases, with 14 bases remaining between them. The CDR3 region has the DNA TGTGCCAGCAGTGCCGGGGAACTTAGGTACGAGCAGTACTTC. Translating it yields CASSAGELRYEQYF.

This rearrangement joins TRBV18 to TRBJ1-3; 9 nucleotides match TRBD1. CDR1 and CDR2 (germline): KGHSH, LQKENI. The CDR3 consists of 16 residues. Unmatched junction bases numbered 5, after V lost 0 bases and J lost 5 bases. In DNA form, the CDR3 reads TGTGCCAGCTCACCACCGGGACAGGGTGACCGAAACACCATATATTTT. Its protein product is CASSPPGQGDRNTIYF.

V gene TRBV10-3 combines with J gene TRBJ2-5; D is ambiguous. V was clipped by 6 bases and J by 4 bases, with 15 bases between them. This CDR3 has 14 amino acids. Per germline, CDR1 ENHRY and CDR2 SYGVKD. The CDR3 region has the DNA TGTGCCATCAGGCGAGAGTTAGCCCGAGAGACCCAGTACTTC. As protein: CAIRRELARETQYF.

The CDR3 here is CASTPEGTAPYEQYF. The CDR3 DNA sequence: TGTGCCAGCACCCCGGAAGGGACAGCCCCCTACGAGCAGTACTTC. The rearrangement uses TRBV2 and TRBJ2-7, with 7 bases aligning to TRBD1. In germline, CDR1 is SNHLY, CDR2 FYNNEI. CDR3 length: 15 amino acids. V lost 7 bases, J lost 2 bases, and 11 bases stayed unmatched. The variable domain in full, with the rest retrieved from reference TRBV2 and TRBJ2-7, is EPEVTQTPSHQVTQMGQEVILRCVPISNHLYFYWYRQILGQKVEFLVSFYNNEISEKSEIFDDQFSVERPDGSNFTLKIRSTKLEDSAMYFCASTPEGTAPYEQYFGPGTRLTVT.

This chain connects TRBV5-1 to TRBJ2-3, with 11 bases lining up with TRBD2. Germline assignment: CDR1 SGHRS and CDR2 YFSETQ. The CDR3 is 19 residues long. J gave up 0 bases and V 1 base, and 10 bases lay outside the gene matches. The CDR3 region has the DNA TGCGCCAGCAGCTTGCGTTTGAGTAGCGGGGGGGCTAGCACAGATACGCAGTATTTT. Its translation is CASSLRLSSGGASTDTQYF.